The TCR beta chain under discussion was sequenced for a study of blood T cell repertoires in COVID-19. Study as a whole: PBMCs, B-cell-depleted T cells, or T cells provided the cDNA or gDNA that made up the material.

Individuals drawn from approximately 26 US areas were about 18 to 90 years old. In the original processing: Reference gene primers were amplified, and this amplification served to estimate nucleated cell counts. Sequencing was performed with immunoSEQ multiplex PCR; in TCRdb, only in-frame clones are kept and a portion is missing. From that table come the V and J calls and clone size; the DNA was used to work out D and trimming. The sample contains approximately 190,000 clones, about 83% of which appear only once. This CDR3 has 18 residues. The V gene end was trimmed by 6 bases and the J gene end by 3 bases; junction bases not matched to a gene: 14. The germline CDR1 and CDR2 sequences are MDHEN and SYDVKM.

This chain uses TRBV28 with TRBJ2-3; 11 nucleotides agree with TRBD2. This TCR was sampled from a woman aged 25 to 45 who had been exposed to COVID-19. Sequenced: PBMCs or T cells enriched from blood (not recorded which). The DNA of the CDR3 is TGTGCCAGCAGCCTATCGGGACTAGCGGCTGGTGGGACAGATACGCAGTATTTT. This gives the protein CASSLSGLAAGGTDTQYF.